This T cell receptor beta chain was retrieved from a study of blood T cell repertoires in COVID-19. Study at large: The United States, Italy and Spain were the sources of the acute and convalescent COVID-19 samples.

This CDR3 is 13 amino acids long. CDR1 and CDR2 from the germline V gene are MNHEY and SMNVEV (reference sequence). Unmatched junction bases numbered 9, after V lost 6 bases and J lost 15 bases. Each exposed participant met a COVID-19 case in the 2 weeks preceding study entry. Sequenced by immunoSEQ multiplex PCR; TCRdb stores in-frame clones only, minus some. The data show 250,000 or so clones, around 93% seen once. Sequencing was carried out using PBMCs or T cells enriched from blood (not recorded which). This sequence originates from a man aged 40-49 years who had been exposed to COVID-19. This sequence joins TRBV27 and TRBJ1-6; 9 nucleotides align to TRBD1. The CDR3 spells CASRGQGSGRLHF. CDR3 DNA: TGTGCCAGCAGGGGACAGGGCTCTGGTCGCCTCCACTTT.